This entry describes one T cell receptor beta chain. Researchers prepared the TCRbeta library using unique molecular identifiers, the study reports. One entry per CDR3 protein, called by TCRdb with MiXCR from the PCR reads. The sample lists 450,000 to 600,000 distinct CDR3 sequences, roughly 18% occurring once. The data were obtained in a study of T-cell reconstitution after alpha-beta-depleted transplantation in children. This CDR3 has 14 amino acids. The junction had 6 bases not matched to a gene; V was cut back by 5 bases and J by 4 bases. CDR1 is MGHDK and CDR2 is SYGVNS in the germline V gene. This TCR came from a human donor who donated a stem cell graft to a child with acute lymphoblastic leukemia. This chain joins TRBV25-1 and TRBJ2-7; 9 bases match TRBD1. This specimen consisted of PBMCs from the stem cell graft donor, obtained from the stem cell graft. The CDR3 sequence: CASSRQGVLYEQYF. The CDR3 nucleotides read TGTGCCAGCAGTCGACAGGGGGTTTTGTACGAGCAGTACTTC.